The 8 T cell receptor beta chains listed next were all sequenced from one sample in a study of cytomegalovirus exposure and HLA in healthy donors. Primers for the PCR totalled 60 Vbeta and 13 Jbeta. Sequencing used immunoSEQ multiplex PCR; TCRdb keeps in-frame clones, though not all of them. The sample has roughly 130,000 clones, around 81% seen once. The material sequenced was PBMCs. These receptors were taken from a woman aged 45 to 65 in good health and CMV-seronegative.

The rearrangement links TRBV18 to TRBJ1-1; no firm D call. CDR1 and CDR2 from the germline V gene are KGHSH and LQKENI. V was shortened by 6 bases and J by 1 base, with 24 bases between the two germline ends. There are 18 residues in the CDR3. In DNA form, the CDR3 reads TGTGCCAGCTCTACCATACCTCCTACCGGAGCGTCGAACACTGAAGCTTTCTTT. This gives the protein CASSTIPPTGASNTEAFF. Together with reference TRBV18 and TRBJ1-1, the CDR3 gives the full variable domain: NAGVMQNPRHLVRRRGQEARLRCSPMKGHSHVYWYRQLPEEGLKFMVYLQKENIIDESGMPKERFSAEFPKEGPSILRIQQVVRGDSAAYFCASSTIPPTGASNTEAFFGQGTRLTVV.

V is TRBV29-1 and J is TRBJ2-2; a weak D match, TRBD2 (6 bases). Germline CDR1 and CDR2: SQVTM and ANQGSEA. The CDR3 is 13 amino acids. The V end was cut by 7 bases, the J end by 7 bases, with 16 bases between. CDR3 amino acids: CSDRRAGSGELFF. CDR3 sequence (DNA): TGCAGCGACCGTCGTGCGGGGAGCGGGGAGCTGTTTTTT.

This clone has more than one count but fewer than ten. V and J are TRBV10-3 and TRBJ1-1; 7 nucleotides align to TRBD1. CDR3 size: 14 residues. V lost 5 bases to trimming and J lost 2 bases; unmatched junction nucleotides: 5. CDR1 and CDR2 from the germline V gene are ENHRY and SYGVKD. The CDR3 loop reads CAISPQGGNTEAFF. The CDR3 coding sequence is TGTGCCATCAGTCCGCAGGGGGGAAACACTGAAGCTTTCTTT.

V usage is TRBV7-8 and J usage is TRBJ1-5; D unresolved. The CDR3 is 15 residues long. Germline CDR1 is SGHVS and CDR2 is FQNEAQ. Trimming pared 1 base from V and 2 bases from J, leaving 9 bases between. The CDR3 loop reads CASSLVPGGNQPQHF. In DNA form, the CDR3 reads TGTGCCAGCAGCTTAGTCCCCGGGGGCAATCAGCCCCAGCATTTT. The full variable domain, with the rest looked up from reference TRBV7-8 and TRBJ1-5, is GAGVSQSPRYKVAKRGQDVALRCDPISGHVSLFWYQQALGQGPEFLTYFQNEAQLDKSGLPSDRFFAERPEGSVSTLKIQRTQQEDSAVYLCASSLVPGGNQPQHFGDGTRLSIL.

The rearrangement links TRBV4-1 to TRBJ1-5; D uncertain. V gave up 2 bases and J gave up 4 bases, with 12 bases separating them. Germline CDR1 reads MGHRA; CDR2 reads YSYEKL. The CDR3 is 15 residues long. The CDR3 protein is CASSQMDGENQPQHF. The CDR3 DNA reads as TGCGCCAGCAGCCAAATGGACGGGGAGAATCAGCCCCAGCATTTT.

V usage is TRBV9 and J usage is TRBJ2-6, with D perhaps TRBD1 (6 bases). Germline lookup yields CDR1 SGDLS and CDR2 YYNGEE. With 3 bases removed from V and 0 bases from J, the gap between germline ends came to 7 bases. This CDR3 region has 15 residues. CDR3 region: CASSDRVSGANVLTF. The CDR3 coding sequence is TGTGCCAGCAGCGACAGGGTCTCTGGGGCCAACGTCCTGACTTTC.

This clone was counted once. The chain employs TRBV29-1 and TRBJ2-1, with 9 bases fitting TRBD2. CDR1 is SQVTM and CDR2 is ANQGSEA in the germline V gene. The CDR3 loop spans 13 amino acids. The ends lost 4 bases at V and 4 bases at J; junction bases unmatched: 2. CDR3 bases: TGCAGCGTTGCAACTAGCGGGTACAATGAGCAGTTCTTC. This encodes CSVATSGYNEQFF.

The V call is TRBV28, the J call TRBJ1-2; the D gene is possibly TRBD1 (6 bases). The V gene lost 10 bases and the J gene lost 1 base, with 13 bases spanning the gap. The length of the CDR3 is 13 residues. Per the germline V gene, CDR1 is MDHEN and CDR2 is SYDVKM. DNA for the CDR3: TGTGCCATCCTGACAGGAGATAACTATGGCTACACCTTC. It specifies CAILTGDNYGYTF.